This T cell receptor (beta chain) appears in the sequencing data of a study of molecular identifiers for immune sequencing clone quantification. Regarding this clonotype: Its antigen is still unknown.

Via MiXCR, TCRdb re-called the PCR reads, giving one row per CDR3 protein. The table has a few hundred thousand distinct CDR3 sequences, about a quarter seen once. The CDR3 is made up of 17 amino acids. V lost 0 bases and J 6 bases, leaving 20 bases between the germline ends. CDR1 and CDR2 from the germline V gene are SGHDN and FVKESK. Study results and caveats: Clones above 20 RNA copies held over 98% of effector molecules, under 1% in naive cells.

Sequencing was carried out using naive CD8+ T cells from blood, with Jurkat cell RNA spiked in. Subset reported: FACS-sorted CD8+CD4-CCR7+CD45RA+ naive T cells. The TCR comes from a human donor in good health. Some libraries in this study had Jurkat cell RNA spiked in. The rearrangement links TRBV14 to TRBJ1-2; D is possibly TRBD1 (5 bases). CDR3 region: CASSQDSAREWFHGYTF. CDR3 bases: TGTGCCAGCAGCCAAGATAGTGCCAGGGAGTGGTTTCATGGCTACACCTTC.